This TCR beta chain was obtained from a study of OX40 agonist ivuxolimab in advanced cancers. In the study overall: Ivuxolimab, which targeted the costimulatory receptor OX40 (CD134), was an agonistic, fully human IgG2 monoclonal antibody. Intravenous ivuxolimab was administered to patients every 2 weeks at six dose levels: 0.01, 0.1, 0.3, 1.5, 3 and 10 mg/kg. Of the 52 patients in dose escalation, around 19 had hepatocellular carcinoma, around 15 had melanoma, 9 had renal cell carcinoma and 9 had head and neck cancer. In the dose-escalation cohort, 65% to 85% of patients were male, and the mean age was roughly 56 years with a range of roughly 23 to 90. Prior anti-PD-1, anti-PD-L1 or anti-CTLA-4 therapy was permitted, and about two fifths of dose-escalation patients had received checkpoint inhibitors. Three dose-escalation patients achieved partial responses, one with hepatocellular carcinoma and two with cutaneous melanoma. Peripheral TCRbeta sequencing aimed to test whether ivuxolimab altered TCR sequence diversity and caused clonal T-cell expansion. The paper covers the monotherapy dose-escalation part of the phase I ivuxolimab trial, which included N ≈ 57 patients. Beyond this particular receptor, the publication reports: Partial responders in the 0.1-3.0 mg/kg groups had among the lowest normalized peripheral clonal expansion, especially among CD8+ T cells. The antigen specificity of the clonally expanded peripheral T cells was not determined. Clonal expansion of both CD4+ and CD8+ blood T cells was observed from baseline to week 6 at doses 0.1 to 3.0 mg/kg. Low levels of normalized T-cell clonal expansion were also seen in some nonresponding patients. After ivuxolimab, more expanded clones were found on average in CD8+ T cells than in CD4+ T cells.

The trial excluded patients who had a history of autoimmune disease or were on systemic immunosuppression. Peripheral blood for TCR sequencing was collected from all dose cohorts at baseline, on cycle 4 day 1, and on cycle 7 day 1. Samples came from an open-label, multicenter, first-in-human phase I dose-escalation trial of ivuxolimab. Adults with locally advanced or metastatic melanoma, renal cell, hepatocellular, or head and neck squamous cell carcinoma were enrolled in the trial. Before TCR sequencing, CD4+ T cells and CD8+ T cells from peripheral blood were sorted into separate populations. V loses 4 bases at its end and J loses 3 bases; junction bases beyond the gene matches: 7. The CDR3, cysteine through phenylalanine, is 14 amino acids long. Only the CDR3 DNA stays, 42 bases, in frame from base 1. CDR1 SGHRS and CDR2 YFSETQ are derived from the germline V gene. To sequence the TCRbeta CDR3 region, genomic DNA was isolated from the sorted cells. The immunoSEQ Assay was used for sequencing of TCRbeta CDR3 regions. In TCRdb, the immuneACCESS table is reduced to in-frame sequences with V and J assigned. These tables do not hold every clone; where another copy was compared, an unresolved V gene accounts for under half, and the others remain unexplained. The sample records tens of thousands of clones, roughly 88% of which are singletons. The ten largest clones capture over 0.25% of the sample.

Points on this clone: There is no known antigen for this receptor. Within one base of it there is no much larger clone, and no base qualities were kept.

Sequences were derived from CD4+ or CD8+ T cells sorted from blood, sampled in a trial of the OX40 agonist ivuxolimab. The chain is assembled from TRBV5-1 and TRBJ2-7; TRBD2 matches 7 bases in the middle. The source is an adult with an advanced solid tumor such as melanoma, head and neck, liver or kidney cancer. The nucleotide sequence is TGCGCCAGCAGCCCCTCCCCGGGGGGCTACGAGCAGTACTTC. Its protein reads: CASSPSPGGYEQYF.